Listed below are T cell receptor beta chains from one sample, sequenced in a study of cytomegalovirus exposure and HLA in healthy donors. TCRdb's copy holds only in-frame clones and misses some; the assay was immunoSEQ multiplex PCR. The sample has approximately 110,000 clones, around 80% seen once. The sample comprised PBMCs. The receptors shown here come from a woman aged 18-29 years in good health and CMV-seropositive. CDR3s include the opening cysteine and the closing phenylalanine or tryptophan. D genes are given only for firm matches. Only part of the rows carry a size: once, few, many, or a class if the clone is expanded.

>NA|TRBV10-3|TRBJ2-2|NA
TGTGCCATCAGTGTGGTGGGAGACGACACCGGGGAGCTGTTTTTT
CAISVVGDDTGELFF
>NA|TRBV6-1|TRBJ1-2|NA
TGTGCCAGCAGTGAAGCGCGGGGAAACTATGGCTACACCTTC
CASSEARGNYGYTF
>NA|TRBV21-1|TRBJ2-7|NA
TGTGCCAGCAGCCCGTACCGGCCCTGGCGGGAGGTCTACGAGCAGTACTTC
CASSPYRPWREVYEQYF
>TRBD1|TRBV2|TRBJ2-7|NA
TGTGCCAGCAGCTGGGACAGATCCTACGAGCAGTACTTC
CASSWDRSYEQYF
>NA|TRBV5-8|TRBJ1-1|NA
TGTGCCAGCAGCTTGGGGATCAGGGGCACTGAAGCTTTCTTT
CASSLGIRGTEAFF
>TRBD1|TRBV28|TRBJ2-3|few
TGTGCCAGCAGGCAGACAGGGCGGACAGATACGCAGTATTTT
CASRQTGRTDTQYF
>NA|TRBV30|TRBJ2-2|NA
TGTGCCTGGTCAGAAGGGGGAGGGGGAAACACCGGGGAGCTGTTTTTT
CAWSEGGGGNTGELFF
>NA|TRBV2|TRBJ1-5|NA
TGTGCCAGCAGTGAAGGAAGCAGGGAGGGCAATCAGCCCCAGCATTTT
CASSEGSREGNQPQHF
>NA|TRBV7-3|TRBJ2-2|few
TGTGCCAGCAGCCCCGACGTCCTCCAGGGTGTCACCGGGGAGCTGTTTTTT
CASSPDVLQGVTGELFF
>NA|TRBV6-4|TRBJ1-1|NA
TGTGCCAGCAGGGGGGACAATTTGAACACTGAAGCTTTCTTT
CASRGDNLNTEAFF
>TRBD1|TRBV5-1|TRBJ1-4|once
TGCGCCAGCAGCTTTGGAGGGACAGGGGAGCGAAAACTGTTTTTT
CASSFGGTGERKLFF
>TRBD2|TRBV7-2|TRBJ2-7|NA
TGTGCCAGCAGCGGCAGACTAGCGGGAGCCCTTGAGCAGTACTTC
CASSGRLAGALEQYF
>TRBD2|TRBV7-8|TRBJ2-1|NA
TGTGCCAGCAGGCCTAGCGGGACTAATGAGCAGTTCTTC
CASRPSGTNEQFF
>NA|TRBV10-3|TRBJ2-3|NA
TGTGCCATCAGTGAGTCGGGGCAGGGCACAGATACGCAGTATTTT
CAISESGQGTDTQYF
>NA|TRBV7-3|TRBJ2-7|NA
TGTGCCAGCAGTTCCCAGGGTCCCCTGGGCTACGAGCAGTACTTC
CASSSQGPLGYEQYF
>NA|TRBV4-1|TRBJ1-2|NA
TGCGCCAGCAGCCAAGACAGGGCTGGTCGTATCTACACCTTC
CASSQDRAGRIYTF
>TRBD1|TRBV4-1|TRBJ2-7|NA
TGCGCCAGCAGCCAATCAGGACAGGGGAGAGAGGAGCAGTACTTC
CASSQSGQGREEQYF
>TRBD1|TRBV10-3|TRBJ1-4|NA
TGTGCCATCAGGGGCGACAGGGGGCGGCAAAAACTGTTTTTT
CAIRGDRGRQKLFF
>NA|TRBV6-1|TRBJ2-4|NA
TGTGCCAGCAACAGACAGGTTGACAAAAACATTCAGTACTTC
CASNRQVDKNIQYF
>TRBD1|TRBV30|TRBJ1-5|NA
TGTGCCTGGAGTTCCAGGGAGACAGGGAATCAGCCCCAGCATTTT
CAWSSRETGNQPQHF
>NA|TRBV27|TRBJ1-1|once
TGTGCCAGCGGAAGAGGGCCCTGGGGCACTGAAGCTTTCTTT
CASGRGPWGTEAFF
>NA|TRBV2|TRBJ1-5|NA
TGTGCCAGCAGTGGGTTACAGGGCCGCGATCAGCCCCAGCATTTT
CASSGLQGRDQPQHF